This T cell receptor (beta chain) was identified during a study of CD8 T cells in Susac syndrome. Random-hexamer reverse transcription was applied to roughly 0.5 to 1 ug RNA. The authors amplified TCR beta CDR3 across 54 Vbeta and 13 Jbeta using immunoSEQ multiplex PCR. One entry per CDR3 protein results from TCRdb running MiXCR on the immunoSEQ multiplex PCR reads. The data contain 150,000 to 200,000 distinct CDR3 sequences, 95% of them singletons. The T cells that were sequenced for TCR beta were CD8+ and CD4+ cells from blood. Control patients had untreated stable or active relapsing-remitting multiple sclerosis by revised McDonald criteria. In contrast to the negatively isolated CD8+ and CD4+ T cells, TEMRA cells were FACS-enriched. Germline V gives CDR1 ENHRY, CDR2 SYGVKD. This CDR3 has 13 amino acids. The ends lost 4 bases at V and 5 bases at J; junction bases unmatched: 3.

This sequence was found in a human donor with multiple sclerosis. The rearrangement links TRBV10-3 to TRBJ2-5; 8 bases line up with TRBD1. Sequencing was done on a sample of CD4+ T cells from PBMCs. The CDR3 sequence is CAISGTGRETQYF. The CDR3 DNA sequence: TGTGCCATCAGTGGGACAGGGCGGGAGACCCAGTACTTC.